This TCR beta chain was sequenced during a study of T cells in women clearing cervical HPV infection. Broader study findings: Richness differences could reflect unmeasured T-cell content per sample.

As for this clone: Antigen: not known. The read ends 3 residues early relative to the CDR3; the germline J gene fills the gap.

Libraries were prepared by immunoSEQ multiplex PCR; TCRdb keeps only in-frame clonotypes and omits some of them. Its listing shows about 23,000 clones. The CDR3 is made up of 17 amino acids. In germline, CDR1 is DFQATT, CDR2 SNEGSKA (reference sequence). V dropped 0 bases and J dropped 7 bases, with 21 bases sitting between them. V usage is TRBV20-1 and J usage is TRBJ2-2; tentative D call: TRBD2 (7 bases). The TCR sequence derives from a woman between 18 and 69 years old with a cervical HPV16 infection that either progressed to CIN3+ or cleared (not recorded which). Material for sequencing was blood buffy coat. Incomplete CDR3 DNA: TGCAGTGCTAGAGATTTCATCAGCGGGGTGGGACACGGGGAG. This codes for CSARDFISGVGHGE. The complete CDR3 protein is CSARDFISGVGHGELFF.